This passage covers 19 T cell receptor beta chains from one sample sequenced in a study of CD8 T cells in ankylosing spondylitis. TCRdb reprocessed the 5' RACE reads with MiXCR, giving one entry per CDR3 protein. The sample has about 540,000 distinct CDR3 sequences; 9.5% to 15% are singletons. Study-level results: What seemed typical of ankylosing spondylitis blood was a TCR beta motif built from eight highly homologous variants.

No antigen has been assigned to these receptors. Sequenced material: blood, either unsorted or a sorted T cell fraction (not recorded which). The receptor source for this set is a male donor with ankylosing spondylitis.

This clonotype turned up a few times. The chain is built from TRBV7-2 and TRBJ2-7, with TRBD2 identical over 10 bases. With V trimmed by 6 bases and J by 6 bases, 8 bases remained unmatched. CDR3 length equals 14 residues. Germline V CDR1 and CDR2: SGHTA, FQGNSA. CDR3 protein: CASSAPGLAPEQYV. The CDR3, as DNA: TGTGCCAGCAGTGCCCCGGGACTAGCGCCCGAGCAGTACGTC.

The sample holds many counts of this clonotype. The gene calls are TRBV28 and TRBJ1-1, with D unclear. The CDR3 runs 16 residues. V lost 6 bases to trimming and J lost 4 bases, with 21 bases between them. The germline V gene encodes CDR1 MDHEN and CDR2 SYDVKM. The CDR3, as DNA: TGTGCCAGCAGGTACCGGGATCCCTATCGGGCCACTGAAGCTTTCTTT. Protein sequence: CASRYRDPYRATEAFF.

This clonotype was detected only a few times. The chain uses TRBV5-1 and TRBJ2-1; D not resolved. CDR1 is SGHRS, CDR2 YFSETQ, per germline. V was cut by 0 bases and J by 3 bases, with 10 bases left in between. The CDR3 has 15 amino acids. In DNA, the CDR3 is TGCGCCAGCAGCTTGGGAACACAATTCTACAATGAGCAGTTCTTC. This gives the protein CASSLGTQFYNEQFF.

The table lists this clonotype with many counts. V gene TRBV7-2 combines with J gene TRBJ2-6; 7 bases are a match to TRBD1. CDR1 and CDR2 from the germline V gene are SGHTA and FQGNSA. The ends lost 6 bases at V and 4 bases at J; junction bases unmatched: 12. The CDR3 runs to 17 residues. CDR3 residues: CASSIDRVESGANVLTF. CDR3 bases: TGTGCCAGCAGTATCGACAGGGTGGAGTCCGGGGCCAACGTCCTGACTTTC.

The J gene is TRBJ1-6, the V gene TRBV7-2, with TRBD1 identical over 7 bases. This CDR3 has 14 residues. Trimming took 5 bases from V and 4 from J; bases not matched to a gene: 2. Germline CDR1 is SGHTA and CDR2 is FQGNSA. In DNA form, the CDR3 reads TGTGCCAGCAGCCCGACAGGGTATAATTCACCCCTCCACTTT. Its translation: CASSPTGYNSPLHF.

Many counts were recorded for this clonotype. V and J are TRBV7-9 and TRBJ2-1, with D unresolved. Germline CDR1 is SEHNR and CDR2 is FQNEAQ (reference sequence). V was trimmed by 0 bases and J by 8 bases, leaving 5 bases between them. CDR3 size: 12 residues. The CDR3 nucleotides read TGTGCCAGCAGCTTAGCCGTGGATGAGCAGTTCTTC. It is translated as CASSLAVDEQFF.

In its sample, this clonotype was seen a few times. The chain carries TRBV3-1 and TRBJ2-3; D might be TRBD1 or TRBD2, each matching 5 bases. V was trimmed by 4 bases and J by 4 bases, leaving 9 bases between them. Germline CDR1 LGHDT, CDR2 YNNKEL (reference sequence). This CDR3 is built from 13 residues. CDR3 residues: CASSLRGPDTQYF. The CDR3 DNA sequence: TGTGCCAGCAGCCTCCGGGGCCCAGATACGCAGTATTTT.

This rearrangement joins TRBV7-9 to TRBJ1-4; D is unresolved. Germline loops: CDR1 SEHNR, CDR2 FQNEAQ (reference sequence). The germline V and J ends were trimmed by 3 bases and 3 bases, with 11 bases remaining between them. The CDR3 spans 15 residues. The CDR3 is CASSLIRGPNEKLFF. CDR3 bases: TGTGCCAGCAGCTTGATACGGGGTCCTAATGAAAAACTGTTTTTT.

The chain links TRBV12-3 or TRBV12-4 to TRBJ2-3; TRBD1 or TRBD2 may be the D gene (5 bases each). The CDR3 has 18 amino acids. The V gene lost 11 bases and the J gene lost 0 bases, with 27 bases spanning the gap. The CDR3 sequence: CACFRGPLRGSSTDTQYF. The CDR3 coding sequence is TGTGCCTGCTTCCGTGGCCCTTTGAGGGGTTCTAGCACAGATACGCAGTATTTT.

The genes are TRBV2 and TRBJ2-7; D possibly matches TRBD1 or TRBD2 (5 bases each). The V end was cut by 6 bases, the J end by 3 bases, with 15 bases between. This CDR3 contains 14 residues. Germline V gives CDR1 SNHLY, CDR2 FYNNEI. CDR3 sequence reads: CASRPGRMNYEQYF. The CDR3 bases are TGTGCCAGCAGGCCGGGACGCATGAACTACGAGCAGTACTTC.

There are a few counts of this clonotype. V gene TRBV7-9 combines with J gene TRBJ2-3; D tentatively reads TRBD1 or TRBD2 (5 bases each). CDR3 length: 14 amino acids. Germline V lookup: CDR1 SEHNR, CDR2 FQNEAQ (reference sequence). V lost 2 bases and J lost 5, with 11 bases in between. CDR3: CASSLLGAGDTQYF. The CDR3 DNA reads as TGTGCCAGCAGCTTACTCGGGGCCGGAGATACGCAGTATTTT.

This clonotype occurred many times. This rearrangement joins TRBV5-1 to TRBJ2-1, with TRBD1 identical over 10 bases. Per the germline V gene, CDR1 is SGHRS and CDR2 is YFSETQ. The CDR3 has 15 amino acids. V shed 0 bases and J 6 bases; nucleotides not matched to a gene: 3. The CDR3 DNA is TGCGCCAGCAGCTTGGGGAGGACAGGGGGCAATGAGCAGTTCTTC. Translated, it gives CASSLGRTGGNEQFF.

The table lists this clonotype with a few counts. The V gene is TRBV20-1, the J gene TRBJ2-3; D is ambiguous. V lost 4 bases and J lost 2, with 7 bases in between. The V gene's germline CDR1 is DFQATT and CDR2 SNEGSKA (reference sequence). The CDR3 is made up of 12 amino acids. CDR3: CSATRNTDTQYF. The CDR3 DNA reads TGCAGTGCTACCCGCAACACAGATACGCAGTATTTT.

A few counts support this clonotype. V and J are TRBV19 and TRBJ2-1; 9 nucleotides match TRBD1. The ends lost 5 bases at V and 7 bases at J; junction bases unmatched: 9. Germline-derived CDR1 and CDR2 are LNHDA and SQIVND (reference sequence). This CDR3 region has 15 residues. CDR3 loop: CASSLRDREANEQFF. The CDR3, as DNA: TGTGCCAGTAGTTTACGGGACAGGGAGGCGAATGAGCAGTTCTTC.

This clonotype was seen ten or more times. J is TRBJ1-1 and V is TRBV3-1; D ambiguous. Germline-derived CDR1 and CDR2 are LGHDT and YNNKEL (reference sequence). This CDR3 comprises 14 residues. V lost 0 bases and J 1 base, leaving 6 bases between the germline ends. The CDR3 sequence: CASSQELANTEAFF. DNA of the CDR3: TGTGCCAGCAGCCAAGAGCTCGCGAACACTGAAGCTTTCTTT.

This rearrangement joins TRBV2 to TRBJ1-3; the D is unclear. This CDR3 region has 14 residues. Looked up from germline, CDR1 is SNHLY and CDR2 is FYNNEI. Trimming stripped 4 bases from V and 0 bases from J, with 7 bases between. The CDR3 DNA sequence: TGTGCCAGCAGTGCACGCCGCTCTGGAAACACCATATATTTT. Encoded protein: CASSARRSGNTIYF.

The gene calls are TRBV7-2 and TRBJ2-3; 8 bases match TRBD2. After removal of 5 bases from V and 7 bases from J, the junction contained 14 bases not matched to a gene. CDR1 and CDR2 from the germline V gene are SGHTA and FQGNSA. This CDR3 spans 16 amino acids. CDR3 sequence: CASSPGGGRPPNTQYF. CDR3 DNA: TGTGCCAGCAGCCCCGGCGGGGGGAGGCCCCCGAATACGCAGTATTTT. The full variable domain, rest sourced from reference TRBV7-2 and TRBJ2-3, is GAGVSQSPSNKVTEKGKDVELRCDPISGHTALYWYRQSLGQGLEFLIYFQGNSAPDKSGLPSDRFSAERTGGSVSTLTIQRTQQEDSAVYLCASSPGGGRPPNTQYFGPGTRLTVL.

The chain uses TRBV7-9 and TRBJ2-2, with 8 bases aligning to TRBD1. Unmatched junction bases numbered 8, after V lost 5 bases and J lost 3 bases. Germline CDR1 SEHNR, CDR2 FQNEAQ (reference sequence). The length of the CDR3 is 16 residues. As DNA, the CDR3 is TGTGCCAGCAGCCCGATGACAGGGGACGACACCGGGGAGCTGTTTTTT. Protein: CASSPMTGDDTGELFF. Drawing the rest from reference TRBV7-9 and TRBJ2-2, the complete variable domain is DTGVSQNPRHKITKRGQNVTFRCDPISEHNRLYWYRQTLGQGPEFLTYFQNEAQLEKSRLLSDRFSAERPKGSFSTLEIQRTEQGDSAMYLCASSPMTGDDTGELFFGEGSRLTVL.

CDR3 DNA: TGCGCCAGCAGCCCTGGCGGAGAATCTAATTCACCCCTCCACTTT. The encoded protein is CASSPGGESNSPLHF. The chain employs TRBV5-1 and TRBJ1-6; D gene unclear. The germline CDR1 and CDR2 sequences are SGHRS and YFSETQ. Trimming cost V 4 bases and J 6 bases, with 14 bases left between them. The CDR3 runs to 15 residues.